These T cell receptor beta chains were read from a single sample in a study of blood T cell repertoires in COVID-19. Assay: immunoSEQ multiplex PCR; the TCRdb copy retains only in-frame clones and omits some. The data hold 250,000 to 350,000 clones, with about nine tenths observed a single time. Sequenced material: peripheral blood. The receptors come from a man aged 18-30 years with active or convalescent COVID-19. Both conserved end residues are trimmed from each CDR3. D genes are given only for firm matches.

TRBV20-1,NA,SAETQGHT
TRBV28,NA,ASSQGTYYSPLH
TRBV9,NA,ASRAPYSGANVLT
TRBV27,NA,ASGGAEQF
TRBV4-1,TRBD2,ASRAGLAGNNEQF
TRBV19,NA,ASSRRQANTEAF
TRBV5-6,TRBD1,ASSSENRGNTEAF
TRBV28,TRBD1,ASSRFTGGDQPQH
TRBV19,NA,ASKTTNQGSGKLF
TRBV28,NA,ASRPQDWYQTDTQY
TRBV14,TRBD2,ASSPSWTSGRANSYEQY
TRBV15,TRBD1,ATRGTALTNEKLF
TRBV2,NA,ASMVPNAYEQY
TRBV9,NA,ASSVEGRGNYGYT
TRBV4-1,NA,ASSQDYGRLSYEQY
TRBV27,NA,ASSSPYSYEQY
TRBV5-1,NA,ASSFDRAGETQY
TRBV15,NA,ATSRGQSTDTQY
TRBV9,NA,ASSSSGVGAGELF
TRBV18,NA,ASSSTVMNTEAF
TRBV18,TRBD1,ASSSPDRATDTQY
TRBV7-2,TRBD2,ASSLLAGGLETQY
TRBV11-1,NA,ASSSELGEKNIQY
TRBV6-6,TRBD2,ASWDAGTSDYEQY
TRBV9,TRBD2,ASSVAPSPAGEPDTQY
TRBV28,NA,ASSFYLGRKETQY
TRBV18,TRBD2,ASSQLTSGVTGELF
TRBV5-6,NA,ASSRTDNSVDLQH